This entry concerns a single T cell receptor beta chain. No antigen is known for it. Each CDR3 protein gets one entry after TCRdb re-called the reads with MiXCR. The sample has about 570,000 distinct CDR3 sequences; 35% to 50% are singletons. Per the germline V gene, CDR1 is MNHEY and CDR2 is SVGAGI. The CDR3 has 15 residues. Trimming took off 2 bases at V and 2 bases at J, with 13 bases between the two ends. This entry is derived from a study of T cell repertoires in cytomegalovirus infection. As for the study in general: Well-studied HLA-B-restricted epitopes and recently identified HLA-C-restricted epitopes of CMV were both used in the study. A matching HLA type, together with CMV infection, was signaled by public TCR beta signatures.

The chain is built from TRBV6-5 and TRBJ2-7, with D unresolved. This sample comprised cultured PBMCs, obtained from culture after CMV antigen stimulation. The receptor was derived from a human donor in good health (CMV status not recorded). Some clones in this sample may be carry-over from other donors' samples. Here the CDR3 reads CASSYGRNIPYEQYF. CDR3 DNA: TGTGCCAGCAGTTACGGACGCAACATACCCTACGAGCAGTACTTC.